Shown below are 17 T cell receptor beta chains from a single sample sequenced in a study of blood T cells in healthy people across ages. A second PCR, run for about 7 to 12 cycles, used a sample-barcoded 5' primer plus a J-beta primer mix. TCRdb reprocessed the 5' RACE reads with MiXCR, giving one entry per CDR3 protein. The repertoire holds 1.2 million to 1.5 million distinct CDR3 sequences, with roughly 45% as singletons. Sequencing used blood. The receptors here all came from a woman between 18 and 29 years old in good health.

The chain links TRBV7-2 to TRBJ2-5; D is undetermined. The germline V gene encodes CDR1 SGHTA and CDR2 FQGNSA. Between the trimmed V and J ends, which lost 3 bases and 5 bases, there was a span of 13 bases. This CDR3 spans 14 amino acids. The CDR3 DNA sequence: TGTGCCAGCAGCTTTTACGGAGTTGGGGAGACCCAGTACTTC. It is translated as CASSFYGVGETQYF.

The rearrangement links TRBV4-1 to TRBJ2-5; 7 bases line up with TRBD2. J lost 3 bases, V lost 1 base, and 17 bases had no gene match. Germline V gene data show CDR1 as MGHRA and CDR2 as YSYEKL. The CDR3 extends over 19 amino acids. The CDR3 region has the DNA TGCGCCAGCAGCCAAGCGATTGTGGCTAGCGGAGCGGTAGAAGAGACCCAGTACTTC. It encodes CASSQAIVASGAVEETQYF.

The CDR3 spells CASSSWGATNQPQHF. The CDR3 DNA reads as TGTGCCAGCAGTTCATGGGGGGCAACTAATCAGCCCCAGCATTTT. The V and J genes are TRBV27 and TRBJ1-5; D possibly corresponds to TRBD1 (6 bases). The CDR3 is 15 residues long. V dropped 4 bases and J dropped 4 bases, with 14 bases sitting between them. Germline V lookup: CDR1 MNHEY, CDR2 SMNVEV (reference sequence).

V is TRBV3-1 and J is TRBJ1-2, with D perhaps matching TRBD1 (6 bases). V dropped 3 bases and J dropped 4 bases, with 18 bases sitting between them. Germline CDR1 LGHDT, CDR2 YNNKEL (reference sequence). The CDR3 covers 16 residues. CDR3: CASSHRDTGYSYGYTF. CDR3 nucleotides: TGTGCCAGCAGCCACCGGGACACCGGATATTCCTATGGCTACACCTTC.

This clonotype was counted only a few times. V usage is TRBV12-3 or TRBV12-4 and J usage is TRBJ1-2, with D uncertain. The V gene lost 8 bases and the J gene lost 1 base, with 11 bases spanning the gap. CDR3 length: 13 residues. The CDR3: CASDRGNNYGYTF. As DNA, the CDR3 is TGTGCCAGCGACCGAGGGAATAACTATGGCTACACCTTC.

This rearrangement joins TRBV12-3 or TRBV12-4 to TRBJ2-3; 9 bases fit TRBD2. V was pared by 3 bases and J by 8 bases, with 6 bases of the junction left unmatched. The CDR3 is made up of 14 amino acids. The CDR3, as DNA: TGTGCCAGCAGTTTGCGGGGGGGCCCCGGTACGCAGTATTTT. Encoded protein: CASSLRGGPGTQYF.

As to this clonotype: This could be a read error, since a much larger clone is one nucleotide away. The chain has TRBV20-1 and TRBJ2-7, with 7 bases identical to TRBD2. From germline, CDR1 is DFQATT and CDR2 SNEGSKA (reference sequence). This CDR3 has 12 residues. This chain's CDR3 is CSAPSGAYERYF. The CDR3, as DNA: TGCAGTGCCCCTAGCGGAGCCTACGAGCGGTACTTC.

The gene calls are TRBV12-3 or TRBV12-4 and TRBJ2-5; TRBD1 matches at 7 bases. The CDR3 extends over 15 amino acids. Trimming took 6 bases from V and 3 from J; bases not matched to a gene: 10. CDR3 protein: CASSAAGTVKETQYF. Here the CDR3 DNA reads TGTGCCAGCAGCGCGGCCGGGACAGTAAAAGAGACCCAGTACTTC.

The rearrangement links TRBV6-1 to TRBJ1-2; D is undetermined. In germline, CDR1 is MNHNS, CDR2 SASEGT. The V end lost 2 bases, the J end lost 10 bases, and 11 bases lay between the germline ends. CDR3 length: 12 residues. CDR3 in amino acids: CASSEPGPSYTF. CDR3 coding DNA: TGTGCCAGCAGTGAACCCGGCCCGTCCTACACCTTC.

The genes are TRBV5-8 and TRBJ2-5, with TRBD2 matching 11 bases. The germline V gene has CDR1 SGHTS and CDR2 YDEGEE. The J segment lost 2 bases and the V segment lost 4 bases, leaving 10 bases of the junction unmatched. The CDR3 has 17 residues. Here the CDR3 DNA reads TGTGCCAGCAGCCCTTCGACCGGGACTAGCGGTCAAGAGACCCAGTACTTC. Translating gives CASSPSTGTSGQETQYF.

The V gene is TRBV6-6, the J gene TRBJ1-2, with D unresolved. Trimming shortened V by 7 bases and J by 6 bases, and 15 bases separated the two germline ends. Germline V lookup: CDR1 MNHNY, CDR2 SVGAGI (reference sequence). The CDR3 loop spans 13 amino acids. As DNA, the CDR3 is TGTGCCAGCATCAGCCCCGTCTCCCATGGCTACACCTTC. This sequence encodes CASISPVSHGYTF.

This chain links TRBV28 with TRBJ2-7; D gene uncertain. Germline V gene sequence: CDR1 MDHEN, CDR2 SYDVKM. With 4 bases removed from V and 6 bases from J, the gap between germline ends came to 16 bases. The CDR3 extends over 14 amino acids. The CDR3 reads CASSYPGPPLEQYF. DNA of the CDR3: TGTGCCAGCAGTTATCCAGGCCCCCCCCTCGAGCAGTACTTC.

This clonotype was seen a few times. The rearrangement uses TRBV2 and TRBJ2-4, with a weak D call TRBD1 (6 bases). The CDR3 contains 16 residues. Germline values: CDR1 SNHLY, CDR2 FYNNEI. Between the trimmed V and J ends, which lost 6 bases and 6 bases, there was a span of 21 bases. CDR3 sequence (DNA): TGTGCCAGCAGGGACTGGACTTTAGGGGGTGGAAACATTCAGTACTTC. Protein sequence: CASRDWTLGGGNIQYF.

This clonotype has only a few counts. The chain has TRBV7-2 and TRBJ2-3; 7 bases are a match to TRBD2. Germline CDR1 and CDR2: SGHTA and FQGNSA. The CDR3 length is 15 residues. The J segment lost 1 base and the V segment lost 7 bases, leaving 8 bases of the junction unmatched. The CDR3 DNA is TGTGCCAGCACCCTAATTGCGGGAGGCACAGATACGCAGTATTTT. Translating gives CASTLIAGGTDTQYF.

The chain carries TRBV6-1 and TRBJ2-7; 9 bases match TRBD1. From germline, CDR1 is MNHNS and CDR2 SASEGT. This CDR3 comprises 14 residues. V trimming: 2 bases; J trimming: 2 bases; junction bases outside the gene matches: 1. The DNA for the CDR3 is TGTGCCAGCAGTGAATGGACAGGGGCCTACGAGCAGTACTTC. Translated, it gives CASSEWTGAYEQYF.

The rearrangement uses TRBV10-3 and TRBJ2-3, with D hard to call. Germline V lookup: CDR1 ENHRY, CDR2 SYGVKD. The V and J ends lost 6 bases and 9 bases respectively, with 16 bases between them. This CDR3 is 13 amino acids long. The DNA of the CDR3 is TGTGCCATCAGCCCATACTCGGAAGAGACGCAGTATTTT. This translates into CAISPYSEETQYF.

This chain connects TRBV7-8 to TRBJ2-5; TRBD2 matches 7 bases. The V gene end was trimmed by 6 bases and the J gene end by 6 bases; junction bases not matched to a gene: 25. Germline loops: CDR1 SGHVS, CDR2 FQNEAQ. There are 19 residues in the CDR3. CDR3 protein: CASSFYLALQGGSPKTQYF. The CDR3 bases are TGTGCCAGCAGTTTCTATCTAGCTTTGCAGGGCGGGAGCCCCAAGACCCAGTACTTC.